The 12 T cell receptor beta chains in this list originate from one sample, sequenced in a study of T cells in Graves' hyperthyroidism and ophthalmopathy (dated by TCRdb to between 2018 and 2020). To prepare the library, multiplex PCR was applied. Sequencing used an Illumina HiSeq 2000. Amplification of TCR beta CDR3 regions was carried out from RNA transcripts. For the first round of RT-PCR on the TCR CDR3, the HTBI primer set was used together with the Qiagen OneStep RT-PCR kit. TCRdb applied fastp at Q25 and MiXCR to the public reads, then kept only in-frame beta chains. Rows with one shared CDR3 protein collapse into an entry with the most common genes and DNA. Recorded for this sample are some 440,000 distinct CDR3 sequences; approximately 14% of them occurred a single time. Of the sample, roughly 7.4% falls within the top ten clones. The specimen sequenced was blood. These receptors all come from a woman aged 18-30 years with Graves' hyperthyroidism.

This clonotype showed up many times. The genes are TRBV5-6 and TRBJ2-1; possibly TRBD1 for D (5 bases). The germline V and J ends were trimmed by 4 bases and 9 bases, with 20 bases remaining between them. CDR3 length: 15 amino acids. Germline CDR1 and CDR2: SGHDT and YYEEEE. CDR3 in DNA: TGTGCCAGCAGCGGCAGGGAAATGTTTAGGACTGAGCAGTTCTTC. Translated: CASSGREMFRTEQFF.

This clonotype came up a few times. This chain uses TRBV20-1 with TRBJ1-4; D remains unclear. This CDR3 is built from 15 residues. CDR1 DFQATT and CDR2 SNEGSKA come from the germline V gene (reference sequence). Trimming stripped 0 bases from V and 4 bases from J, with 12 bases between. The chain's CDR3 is CSARDAGNSNEKLFF. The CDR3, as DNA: TGCAGTGCTAGAGATGCCGGGAACAGTAATGAAAAACTGTTTTTT.

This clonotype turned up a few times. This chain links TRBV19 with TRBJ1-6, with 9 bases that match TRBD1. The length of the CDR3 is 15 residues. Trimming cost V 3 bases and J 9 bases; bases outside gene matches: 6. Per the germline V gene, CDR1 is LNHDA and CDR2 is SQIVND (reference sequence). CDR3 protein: CASSMLGQGGSPLHF. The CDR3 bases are TGTGCCAGTAGTATGCTGGGACAGGGCGGTTCACCCCTCCACTTT.

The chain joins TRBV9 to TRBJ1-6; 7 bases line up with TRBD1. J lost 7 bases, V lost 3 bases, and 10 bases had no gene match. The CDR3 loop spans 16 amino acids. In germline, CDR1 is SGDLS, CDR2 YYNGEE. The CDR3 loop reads CASSDRTGIGNSPLHF. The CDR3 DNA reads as TGTGCCAGCAGCGACCGGACAGGCATAGGGAATTCACCCCTCCACTTT.

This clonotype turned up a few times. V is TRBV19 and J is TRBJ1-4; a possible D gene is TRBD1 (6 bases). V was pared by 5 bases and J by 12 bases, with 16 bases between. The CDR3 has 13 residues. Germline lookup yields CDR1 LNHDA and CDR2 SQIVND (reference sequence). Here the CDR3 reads CASSRRNRAELFF. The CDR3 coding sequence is TGTGCCAGTAGTCGAAGAAACAGGGCAGAACTGTTTTTT. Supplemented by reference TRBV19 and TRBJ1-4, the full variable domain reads DGGITQSPKYLFRKEGQNVTLSCEQNLNHDAMYWYRQDPGQGLRLIYYSQIVNDFQKGDIAEGYSVSREKKESFPLTVTSAQKNPTAFYLCASSRRNRAELFFGSGTQLSVL.

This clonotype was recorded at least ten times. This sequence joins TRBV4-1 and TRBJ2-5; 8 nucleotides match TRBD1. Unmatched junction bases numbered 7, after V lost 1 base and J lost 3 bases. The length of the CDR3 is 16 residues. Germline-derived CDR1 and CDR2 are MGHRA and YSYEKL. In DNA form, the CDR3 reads TGCGCCAGCAGCCAAGTGGGGACAGGAGTTAAAGAGACCCAGTACTTC. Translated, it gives CASSQVGTGVKETQYF.

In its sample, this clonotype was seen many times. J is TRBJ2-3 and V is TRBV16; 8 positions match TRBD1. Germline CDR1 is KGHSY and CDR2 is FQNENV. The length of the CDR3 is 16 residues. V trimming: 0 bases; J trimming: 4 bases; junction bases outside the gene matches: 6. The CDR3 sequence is CASSQSGQGASDTQYF. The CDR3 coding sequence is TGTGCCAGCAGCCAATCAGGCCAGGGGGCATCAGATACGCAGTATTTT.

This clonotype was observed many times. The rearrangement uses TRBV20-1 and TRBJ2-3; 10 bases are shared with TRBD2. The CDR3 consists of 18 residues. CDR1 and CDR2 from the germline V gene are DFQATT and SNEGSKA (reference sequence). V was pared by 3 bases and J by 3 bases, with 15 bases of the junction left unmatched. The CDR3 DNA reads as TGCAGTGCTAGGAGGGCTAGCGGGAGCGGGGGACCAACAGATACGCAGTATTTT. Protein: CSARRASGSGGPTDTQYF.

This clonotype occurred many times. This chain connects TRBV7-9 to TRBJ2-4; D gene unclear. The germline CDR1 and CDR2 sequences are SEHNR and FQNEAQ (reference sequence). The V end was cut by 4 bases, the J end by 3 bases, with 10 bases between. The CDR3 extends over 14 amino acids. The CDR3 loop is CASSSNSVKNIQYF. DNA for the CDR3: TGTGCCAGCAGCTCAAATTCAGTCAAAAACATTCAGTACTTC.

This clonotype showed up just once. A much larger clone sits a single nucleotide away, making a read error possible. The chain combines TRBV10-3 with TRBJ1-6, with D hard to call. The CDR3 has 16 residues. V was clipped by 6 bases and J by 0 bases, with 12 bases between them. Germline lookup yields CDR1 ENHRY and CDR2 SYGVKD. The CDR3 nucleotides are TGTGCCATCAGCTCCCTCCCAAGCTCCTATAATTCACCCCTCCACTTT. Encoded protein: CAISSLPSSYNSPLHF.

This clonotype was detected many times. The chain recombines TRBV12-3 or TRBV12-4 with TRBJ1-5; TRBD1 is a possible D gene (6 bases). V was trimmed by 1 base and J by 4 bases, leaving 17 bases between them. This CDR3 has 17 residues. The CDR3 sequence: CASSLGRMGAPNQPQHF. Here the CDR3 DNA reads TGTGCCAGCAGTTTAGGCCGGATGGGGGCCCCTAATCAGCCCCAGCATTTT.

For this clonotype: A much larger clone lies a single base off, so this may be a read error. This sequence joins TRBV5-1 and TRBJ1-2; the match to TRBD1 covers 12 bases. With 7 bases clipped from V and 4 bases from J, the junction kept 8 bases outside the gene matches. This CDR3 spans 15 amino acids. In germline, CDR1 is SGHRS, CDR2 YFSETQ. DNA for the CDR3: TGCGCCAGCGCTCCCGGGACAGGGGGCACCTATGGCTACACCTTC. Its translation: CASAPGTGGTYGYTF.